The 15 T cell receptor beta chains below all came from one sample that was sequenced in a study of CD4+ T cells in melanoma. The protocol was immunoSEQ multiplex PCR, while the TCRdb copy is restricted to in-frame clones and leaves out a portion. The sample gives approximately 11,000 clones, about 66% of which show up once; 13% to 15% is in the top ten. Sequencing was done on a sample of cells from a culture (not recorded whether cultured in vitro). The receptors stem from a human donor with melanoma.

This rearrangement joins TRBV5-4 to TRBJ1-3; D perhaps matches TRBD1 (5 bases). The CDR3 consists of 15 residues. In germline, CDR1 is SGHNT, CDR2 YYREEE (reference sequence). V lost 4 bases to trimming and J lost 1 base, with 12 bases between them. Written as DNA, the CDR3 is TGTGCCAGCAGCGCCCCTACAGGTTCTGGAAACACCATATATTTT. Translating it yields CASSAPTGSGNTIYF.

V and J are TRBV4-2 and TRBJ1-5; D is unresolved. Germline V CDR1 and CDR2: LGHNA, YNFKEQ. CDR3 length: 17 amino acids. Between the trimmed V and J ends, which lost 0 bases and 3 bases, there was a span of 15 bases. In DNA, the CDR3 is TGTGCCAGCAGCCAAGATCTAAGGGCCGACCTCAATCAGCCCCAGCATTTT. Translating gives CASSQDLRADLNQPQHF.

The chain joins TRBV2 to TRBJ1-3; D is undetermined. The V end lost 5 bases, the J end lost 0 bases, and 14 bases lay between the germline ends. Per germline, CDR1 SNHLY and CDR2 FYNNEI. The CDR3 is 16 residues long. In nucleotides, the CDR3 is TGTGCCAGCAGTAGACCGGAAATGGCCTCTGGAAACACCATATATTTT. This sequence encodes CASSRPEMASGNTIYF. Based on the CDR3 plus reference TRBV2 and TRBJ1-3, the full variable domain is EPEVTQTPSHQVTQMGQEVILRCVPISNHLYFYWYRQILGQKVEFLVSFYNNEISEKSEIFDDQFSVERPDGSNFTLKIRSTKLEDSAMYFCASSRPEMASGNTIYFGEGSWLTVV.

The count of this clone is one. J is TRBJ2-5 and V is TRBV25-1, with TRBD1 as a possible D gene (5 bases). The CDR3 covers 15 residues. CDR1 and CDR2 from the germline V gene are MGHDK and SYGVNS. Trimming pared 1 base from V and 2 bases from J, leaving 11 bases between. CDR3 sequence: CASSELGAKQETQYF. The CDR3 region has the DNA TGTGCCAGCAGTGAATTAGGGGCAAAACAAGAGACCCAGTACTTC.

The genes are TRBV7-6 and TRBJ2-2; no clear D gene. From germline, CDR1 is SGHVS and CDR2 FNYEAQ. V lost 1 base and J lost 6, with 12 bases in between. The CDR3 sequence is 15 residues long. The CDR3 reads CASSLGSGGPGELFF. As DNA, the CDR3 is TGTGCCAGCAGCTTAGGTTCCGGCGGTCCCGGGGAGCTGTTTTTT.

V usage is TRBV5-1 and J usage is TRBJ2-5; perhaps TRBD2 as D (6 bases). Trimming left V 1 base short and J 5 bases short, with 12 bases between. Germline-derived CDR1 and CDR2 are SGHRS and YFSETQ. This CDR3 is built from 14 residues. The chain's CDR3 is CASSLTSTGETQYF. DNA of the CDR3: TGCGCCAGCAGCTTGACTAGCACTGGCGAGACCCAGTACTTC.

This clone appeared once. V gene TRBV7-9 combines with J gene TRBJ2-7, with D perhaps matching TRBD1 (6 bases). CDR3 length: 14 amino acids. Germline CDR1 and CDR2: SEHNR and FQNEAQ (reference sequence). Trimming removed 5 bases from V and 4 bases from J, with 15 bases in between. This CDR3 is CASSIQGPGYEQYF. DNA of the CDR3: TGTGCCAGCAGCATCCAGGGGCCCGGATACGAGCAGTACTTC.

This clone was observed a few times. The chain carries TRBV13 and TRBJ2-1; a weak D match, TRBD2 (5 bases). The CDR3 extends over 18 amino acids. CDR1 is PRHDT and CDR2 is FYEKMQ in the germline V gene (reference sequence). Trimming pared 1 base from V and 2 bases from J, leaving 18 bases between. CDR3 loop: CASSLDPSVFGAYNEQFF. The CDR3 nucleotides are TGTGCCAGCAGCTTAGACCCCTCCGTATTCGGGGCCTACAATGAGCAGTTCTTC.

The CDR3 sequence: CASSNPTGANEQFF. DNA for the CDR3: TGTGCCAGCAGCAACCCGACAGGGGCGAATGAGCAGTTCTTC. V usage is TRBV11-2 and J usage is TRBJ2-1, with 8 nucleotides matching TRBD1. The germline V gene encodes CDR1 SGHAT and CDR2 FQNNGV. After removal of 5 bases from V and 7 bases from J, the junction contained 7 bases not matched to a gene. The CDR3 totals 14 residues.

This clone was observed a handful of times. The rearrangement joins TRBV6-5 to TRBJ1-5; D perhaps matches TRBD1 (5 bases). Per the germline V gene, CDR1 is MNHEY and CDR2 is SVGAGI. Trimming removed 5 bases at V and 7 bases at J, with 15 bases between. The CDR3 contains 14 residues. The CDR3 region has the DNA TGTGCCAGCAGTACCCGCGGGGCGAGGCAGCCCCAGCATTTT. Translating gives CASSTRGARQPQHF.

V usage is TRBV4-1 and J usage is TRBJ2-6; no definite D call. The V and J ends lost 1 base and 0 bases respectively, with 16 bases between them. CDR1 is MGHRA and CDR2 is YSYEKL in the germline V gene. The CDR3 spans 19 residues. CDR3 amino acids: CASSQVPIPPFSGANVLTF. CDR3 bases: TGCGCCAGCAGCCAAGTCCCCATTCCTCCCTTCTCTGGGGCCAACGTCCTGACTTTC.

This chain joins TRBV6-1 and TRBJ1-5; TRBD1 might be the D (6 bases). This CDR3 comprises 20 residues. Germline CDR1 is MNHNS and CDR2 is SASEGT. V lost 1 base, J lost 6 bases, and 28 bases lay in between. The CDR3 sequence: CASSEGRDTKKEISGQPQHF. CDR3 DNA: TGTGCCAGCAGTGAAGGCCGGGACACCAAGAAGGAGATCAGTGGTCAGCCCCAGCATTTT.

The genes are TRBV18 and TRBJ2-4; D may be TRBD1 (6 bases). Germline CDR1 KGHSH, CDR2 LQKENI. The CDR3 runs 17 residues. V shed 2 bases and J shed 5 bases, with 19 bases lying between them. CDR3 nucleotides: TGTGCCAGCTCACCAGGCGGTCTGGGGGCGCTTGAAAACATTCAGTACTTC. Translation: CASSPGGLGALENIQYF. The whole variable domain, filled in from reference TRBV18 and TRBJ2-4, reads NAGVMQNPRHLVRRRGQEARLRCSPMKGHSHVYWYRQLPEEGLKFMVYLQKENIIDESGMPKERFSAEFPKEGPSILRIQQVVRGDSAAYFCASSPGGLGALENIQYFGAGTRLSVL.

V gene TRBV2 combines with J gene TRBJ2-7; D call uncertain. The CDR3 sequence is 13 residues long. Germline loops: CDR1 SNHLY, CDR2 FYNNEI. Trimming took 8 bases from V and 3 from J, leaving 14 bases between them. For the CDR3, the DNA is TGTGCCAGCGCGATCCCCCTAAGCTACGAGCAGTACTTC. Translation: CASAIPLSYEQYF.

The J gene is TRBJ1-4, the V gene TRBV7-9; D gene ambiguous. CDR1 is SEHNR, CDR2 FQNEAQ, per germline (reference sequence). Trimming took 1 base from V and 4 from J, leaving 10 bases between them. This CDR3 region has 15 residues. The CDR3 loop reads CASSLVARSNEKLFF. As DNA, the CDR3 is TGTGCCAGCAGCTTAGTAGCCAGGAGTAATGAAAAACTGTTTTTT.